This T cell receptor beta chain emerged from a study of patients and donors after allogeneic stem cell transplantation (dated by TCRdb to 2020 to 2021). As encoded in the germline V gene, CDR1 is SGHTA while CDR2 is FQGNSA. V is shortened by 1 base, J by 8 bases, and the region joining them spans 8 bases. Counted from cysteine to phenylalanine, this CDR3 has 12 amino acids. Kept here is only the CDR3 DNA, which spans 36 bases and is read in frame from base 1. This clonotype was detected a few times. Its antigen has not been determined. Nothing much larger sits one base from this clone, and base qualities are not available. Library preparation used RT-PCR. The listed sequencing device is NextSeq 550. TCRdb's own reprocessing of the public reads used fastp at Q25 and MiXCR and kept productive beta chains. Every entry covers one CDR3 protein and lists the most common genes and DNA from its rows. The sample records approximately 2,000 distinct CDR3 sequences, 1.7% of which are singletons. The ten largest clones represent about 6.1% of the sample.

The sequence was obtained from a human donor who was either an allogeneic HSCT recipient or a stem cell or donor lymphocyte infusion donor (not recorded which). It is not recorded whose cells these are; they may come from a transplant donor. The specimen sequenced was blood, either unsorted or a sorted T cell fraction (not recorded which). The receptor chain draws on TRBV7-2 and TRBJ1-2; there is no confident call for the D gene. The sequenced DNA is TGTGCCAGCAGCTTAGGGATAGGCGGCTACACCTTC. It specifies CASSLGIGGYTF.